The 24 T cell receptor beta chains given below trace back to one sample, sequenced in a study of response to subunit inactivated influenza vaccine. TCRdb ran MiXCR on the RT-PCR reads and lists one entry per CDR3 protein. Here the sample spans 500,000 to 650,000 distinct CDR3 sequences, approximately 7.1% being singletons. This material consisted of PBMCs from blood, taken roughly 24 months after vaccination. These receptors were collected from a man between 50 and 69 years old who received an inactivated influenza vaccine.

This clonotype was counted many times. CDR3 sequence reads: CASSRAGGYYNEQFF. The CDR3 nucleotides read TGTGCCAGCAGCCGGGCTGGGGGCTACTACAATGAGCAGTTCTTC. V usage is TRBV11-3 and J usage is TRBJ2-1; possible D gene TRBD1, 6 bases. Germline CDR1 SGHNT, CDR2 YENEEA. The CDR3 extends over 15 amino acids. Trimming pared 5 bases from V and 3 bases from J, leaving 14 bases between.

At least ten counts were recorded for this clonotype. The chain employs TRBV11-2 and TRBJ2-1, with 9 bases identical to TRBD2. The J segment lost 9 bases and the V segment lost 5 bases, leaving 20 bases of the junction unmatched. This CDR3 comprises 18 residues. The germline CDR1 and CDR2 sequences are SGHAT and FQNNGV. The CDR3: CASSPRNFARGGSGEQFF. DNA for the CDR3: TGTGCCAGCAGCCCCCGGAACTTTGCGCGGGGGGGTTCGGGTGAGCAGTTCTTC. Using reference TRBV11-2 and TRBJ2-1 for the parts outside the CDR3, the full variable domain is EAGVAQSPRYKIIEKRQSVAFWCNPISGHATLYWYQQILGQGPKLLIQFQNNGVVDDSQLPKDRFSAERLKGVDSTLKIQPAKLEDSAVYLCASSPRNFARGGSGEQFFGPGTRLTVL.

This clonotype has ten or more counts. The CDR3 nucleotides are TGTGCCAGCAGCTTTTCTGTCCACGAGCAGTACTTC. This translates into CASSFSVHEQYF. The chain is built from TRBV7-2 and TRBJ2-7; D unresolved. CDR3 size: 12 residues. V lost 3 bases, J lost 5 bases, and 8 bases lay in between. Germline V lookup: CDR1 SGHTA, CDR2 FQGNSA.

The CDR3 DNA is TGTGCCAGCAGCGTATCTAGCGGGGCCCACACCGGGGAGCTGTTTTTT. Translating it yields CASSVSSGAHTGELFF. The V call is TRBV9, the J call TRBJ2-2; 9 bases match TRBD2. V dropped 1 base and J dropped 3; count of bases not matched to a gene: 4. The germline V gene has CDR1 SGDLS and CDR2 YYNGEE. There are 16 residues in the CDR3.

In its sample, this clonotype was seen once. The chain couples TRBV7-6 to TRBJ2-3, with D perhaps matching TRBD1 or TRBD2 (6 bases each). CDR3 length: 17 amino acids. The germline V gene has CDR1 SGHVS and CDR2 FNYEAQ. Trimming cost V 5 bases and J 2 bases, with 20 bases left between them. The CDR3, as DNA: TGTGCCAGCAGCCTTAGGGGGGTACAGGGATACACAGATACGCAGTATTTT. It codes for CASSLRGVQGYTDTQYF.

There are a few counts of this clonotype. The V and J genes are TRBV6-2 or TRBV6-3 and TRBJ1-5, with D hard to call. Germline CDR1 and CDR2: MNHEY and SVGEGT. With 6 bases removed from V and 0 bases from J, the gap between germline ends came to 12 bases. This CDR3 is built from 15 residues. As DNA, the CDR3 is TGTGCCAGCAGACTAGACGGGAATAGCAATCAGCCCCAGCATTTT. This codes for CASRLDGNSNQPQHF.

This clonotype was recorded a few times. The gene calls are TRBV6-6 and TRBJ2-5; either TRBD1 or TRBD2 may supply D (5 bases each). The CDR3 has 13 residues. CDR1 and CDR2 (germline): MNHNY, SVGAGI (reference sequence). V lost 2 bases, J lost 5 bases, and 9 bases lay in between. CDR3 protein: CASSYIEGETQYF. In nucleotides, the CDR3 is TGTGCCAGCAGTTACATCGAGGGGGAGACCCAGTACTTC.

The J gene is TRBJ2-5, the V gene TRBV4-1, with 7 bases that match TRBD2. V lost 1 base, J lost 5 bases, and 7 bases stayed unmatched. CDR1 is MGHRA, CDR2 YSYEKL, per germline. The CDR3 is 15 residues long. Written as DNA, the CDR3 is TGCGCCAGCAGCCAAGTGGCGGGGGTTGGCGAGACCCAGTACTTC. Residues: CASSQVAGVGETQYF.

This clonotype was recorded at least ten times. CDR3 protein: CASSPQWTSYEQYF. The CDR3 region has the DNA TGTGCCAGCAGCCCCCAGTGGACCTCCTACGAGCAGTACTTC. The rearrangement joins TRBV7-2 to TRBJ2-7, with D unclear. This CDR3 is 14 amino acids long. Germline CDR1 and CDR2: SGHTA and FQGNSA. Trimming took off 5 bases at V and 0 bases at J, with 11 bases between the two ends.

A word on this clonotype: A much larger clone is a single base away; this may be a read error. The chain carries TRBV7-2 and TRBJ2-1, with D possibly TRBD2 on 5 matching bases. V was trimmed by 5 bases and J by 8 bases, leaving 16 bases between them. This CDR3 is 14 amino acids long. CDR1 SGHTA and CDR2 FQGNSA come from the germline V gene. CDR3 sequence (DNA): TGTGCCAGCAGCGGCGGGCCGCTTGACTATGAGCAGTTCTTC. Translated: CASSGGPLDYEQFF.

V is TRBV7-2 and J is TRBJ2-2, with D possibly being TRBD2 (5 bases). The CDR3 contains 13 residues. The germline V gene encodes CDR1 SGHTA and CDR2 FQGNSA. The germline V and J ends were trimmed by 5 bases and 6 bases, with 10 bases remaining between them. The CDR3 region is CASSPREPGELFF. The CDR3 DNA follows: TGTGCCAGCAGCCCTCGGGAACCCGGGGAGCTGTTTTTT. Full variable domain (outside the CDR3, taken from reference TRBV7-2 and TRBJ2-2): GAGVSQSPSNKVTEKGKDVELRCDPISGHTALYWYRQSLGQGLEFLIYFQGNSAPDKSGLPSDRFSAERTGGSVSTLTIQRTQQEDSAVYLCASSPREPGELFFGEGSRLTVL.

The J gene is TRBJ1-1, the V gene TRBV20-1; D is unclear. Trimming removed 0 bases at V and 4 bases at J, with 15 bases between. Germline V lookup: CDR1 DFQATT, CDR2 SNEGSKA (reference sequence). This CDR3 has 15 residues. CDR3 coding DNA: TGCAGTGCTAGAGATTTGGGAAAGGGTTCCACTGAAGCTTTCTTT. Protein: CSARDLGKGSTEAFF.

The V and J genes are TRBV12-3 or TRBV12-4 and TRBJ2-4, with D uncertain. V dropped 7 bases and J dropped 0 bases, with 10 bases sitting between them. The CDR3 is 14 residues long. The CDR3 is CASTYTLAKNIQYF. In DNA, the CDR3 is TGTGCCAGCACGTACACACTAGCCAAAAACATTCAGTACTTC.

This clonotype was recorded a few times. The chain joins TRBV4-1 to TRBJ1-6; possibly TRBD1 for D (6 bases). CDR3 length: 16 residues. Germline lookup yields CDR1 MGHRA and CDR2 YSYEKL. V lost 7 bases, J lost 4 bases, and 17 bases lay in between. CDR3 amino acids: CASKMTMGAYNSPLHF. The CDR3 DNA reads as TGCGCCAGCAAAATGACGATGGGGGCATATAATTCACCCCTCCACTTT.

The chain recombines TRBV5-1 with TRBJ2-7; 9 bases fit TRBD2. CDR3 length: 14 amino acids. The trim removed 2 bases at V and 9 bases at J, leaving 9 bases unmatched. Germline CDR1 SGHRS, CDR2 YFSETQ. This chain's CDR3 is CASSFQDPSGVQYF. Here the CDR3 DNA reads TGCGCCAGCAGCTTCCAGGACCCTAGCGGGGTGCAGTACTTC.

This clonotype has ten or more counts. The V and J genes are TRBV7-9 and TRBJ2-1; 9 nucleotides match TRBD1. Germline-derived CDR1 and CDR2 are SEHNR and FQNEAQ (reference sequence). The length of the CDR3 is 13 residues. V shed 2 bases, J shed 8 bases, and the junction held 1 base outside the gene matches. CDR3 amino acids: CASSLRQGDEQFF. The CDR3 bases are TGTGCCAGCAGCTTAAGACAGGGGGATGAGCAGTTCTTC.

This clonotype was found many times. CDR3 in amino acids: CAISESRRRSSYNSPLHF. CDR3 coding DNA: TGTGCCATCAGTGAGTCGCGCAGACGGAGCTCCTATAATTCACCCCTCCACTTT. The rearrangement joins TRBV10-3 to TRBJ1-6; D not certain. The V gene lost 0 bases and the J gene lost 0 bases, with 12 bases spanning the gap. Germline values: CDR1 ENHRY, CDR2 SYGVKD. The CDR3 spans 18 residues.

V is TRBV4-2 and J is TRBJ2-7; D is possibly TRBD1 (5 bases). The CDR3 loop spans 16 amino acids. V was cut by 5 bases and J by 0 bases, with 17 bases left in between. Germline loops: CDR1 LGHNA, CDR2 YNFKEQ. In nucleotides, the CDR3 is TGTGCCAGCAGCGCGGAGTCACACAGGAGCTCCTACGAGCAGTACTTC. Residues: CASSAESHRSSYEQYF.

About this clonotype itself: A much larger clone is a single base away; this may be a read error. The chain has TRBV20-1 and TRBJ2-1, with TRBD2 matching 9 bases. The V segment lost 5 bases and the J segment 8 bases; nucleotides outside the gene matches: 19. This CDR3 is 17 amino acids long. From germline, CDR1 is DFQATT and CDR2 SNEGSKA (reference sequence). The CDR3 DNA reads TGCAGTGCTCAAACCCTCAGCGGGAGGCACTTGGTGGATGAGCAGTTCTTC. Translation: CSAQTLSGRHLVDEQFF.

There are a few counts of this clonotype. This rearrangement joins TRBV20-1 to TRBJ1-2, with TRBD1 matching over 8 bases. V shed 8 bases and J 8 bases; nucleotides not matched to a gene: 25. The CDR3 runs 17 residues. Germline lookup yields CDR1 DFQATT and CDR2 SNEGSKA (reference sequence). The CDR3 region is CSSPGTGQISRGYGYTF. As DNA, the CDR3 is TGCAGTTCGCCCGGGACAGGCCAGATCTCGAGGGGGTACGGCTACACCTTC.

The rearrangement uses TRBV9 and TRBJ2-1, with 7 bases aligning to TRBD1. Looked up from germline, CDR1 is SGDLS and CDR2 is YYNGEE. V was clipped by 0 bases and J by 12 bases; unmatched bases: 12. The CDR3 length is 15 residues. CDR3 sequence (DNA): TGTGCCAGCAGCGTAGATGGGACAGCCCACGGGATGCAGTTCTTC. It specifies CASSVDGTAHGMQFF. Full variable domain (outside the CDR3, taken from reference TRBV9 and TRBJ2-1): DSGVTQTPKHLITATGQRVTLRCSPRSGDLSVYWYQQSLDQGLQFLIQYYNGEERAKGNILERFSAQQFPDLHSELNLSSLELGDSALYFCASSVDGTAHGMQFFGPGTRLTVL.

The chain combines TRBV28 with TRBJ2-5; 7 positions agree with TRBD2. Germline values: CDR1 MDHEN, CDR2 SYDVKM. Trimming took 6 bases from V and 1 from J; bases not matched to a gene: 5. The CDR3 contains 14 residues. CDR3 nucleotides: TGTGCCAGCAGCCAAGCGGGGCCCCAAGAGACCCAGTACTTC. Its protein product is CASSQAGPQETQYF. Combining the CDR3 with reference TRBV28 and TRBJ2-5 gives the whole variable domain DVKVTQSSRYLVKRTGEKVFLECVQDMDHENMFWYRQDPGLGLRLIYFSYDVKMKEKGDIPEGYSVSREKKERFSLILESASTNQTSMYLCASSQAGPQETQYFGPGTRLLVL.

The table lists this clonotype with a few counts. The rearrangement joins TRBV6-5 to TRBJ2-2; D not resolved. The ends were cut back, 2 bases at V and 6 bases at J, with 13 bases in the middle. This CDR3 is 15 amino acids long. Germline CDR1 and CDR2: MNHEY and SVGAGI. CDR3 protein: CASSYAATASGELFF. The DNA for the CDR3 is TGTGCCAGCAGTTACGCCGCTACGGCCTCCGGGGAGCTGTTTTTT.

This clonotype came up many times. The genes are TRBV10-1 and TRBJ2-5; 7 nucleotides align to TRBD1. Germline V gene data show CDR1 as WNHNN and CDR2 as SYGVQD (reference sequence). V was clipped by 0 bases and J by 5 bases; unmatched bases: 15. The CDR3 loop spans 18 amino acids. CDR3 residues: CASSESTRGEGASETQYF. Written as DNA, the CDR3 is TGCGCCAGCAGTGAGTCGACCCGGGGTGAGGGGGCCTCCGAGACCCAGTACTTC.